This T cell receptor beta chain was profiled in a study of blood T cell repertoires in COVID-19. Study-level information: Sites across the United States, Italy and Spain contributed samples from acute and convalescent COVID-19. PBMCs, B-cell-depleted T cells, or T cells provided the cDNA or gDNA that made up the material.

Germline CDR1 reads SGHNT; CDR2 reads YYREEE (reference sequence). V was clipped by 5 bases and J by 1 base, with 16 bases between them. This CDR3 spans 15 amino acids. Authors' methods: Amplification of reference gene primers was used by the study to estimate nucleated cell counts. Profiled with immunoSEQ multiplex PCR; TCRdb holds only in-frame clones, not every one. V and J calls and clone size are given by that table; D and trimming were obtained from the DNA. The repertoire holds 100,000 to 150,000 clones, with approximately 90% as singletons. The specimen sequenced was peripheral blood. The clonotype originates from a man aged 50 to 60 with active or convalescent COVID-19. The J gene is TRBJ2-7, the V gene TRBV5-4; possibly TRBD2 for D (6 bases). CDR3 DNA sequence: TGTGCCAGCAGGATAAGCGTTGCGGGGTCCTACGAGCAGTACTTC. Translation: CASRISVAGSYEQYF. Full variable domain (rest looked up from reference TRBV5-4 and TRBJ2-7): ETGVTQSPTHLIKTRGQQVTLRCSSQSGHNTVSWYQQALGQGPQFIFQYYREEENGRGNFPPRFSGLQFPNYSSELNVNALELDDSALYLCASRISVAGSYEQYFGPGTRLTVT.